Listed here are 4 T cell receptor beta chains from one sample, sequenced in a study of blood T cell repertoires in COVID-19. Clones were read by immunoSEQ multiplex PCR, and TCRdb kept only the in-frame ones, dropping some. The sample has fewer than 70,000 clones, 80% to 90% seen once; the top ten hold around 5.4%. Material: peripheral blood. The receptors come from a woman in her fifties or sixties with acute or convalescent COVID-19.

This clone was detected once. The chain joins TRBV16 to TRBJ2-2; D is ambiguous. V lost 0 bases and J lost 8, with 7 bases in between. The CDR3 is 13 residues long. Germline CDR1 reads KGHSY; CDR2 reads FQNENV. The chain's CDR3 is CASSQSLVGELFF. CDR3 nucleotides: TGTGCCAGCAGCCAATCTCTCGTAGGGGAGCTGTTTTTT. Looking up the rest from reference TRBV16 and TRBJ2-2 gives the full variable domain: GEEVAQTPKHLVRGEGQKAKLYCAPIKGHSYVFWYQQVLKNEFKFLISFQNENVFDETGMPKERFSAKCLPNSPCSLEIQATKLEDSAVYFCASSQSLVGELFFGEGSRLTVL.

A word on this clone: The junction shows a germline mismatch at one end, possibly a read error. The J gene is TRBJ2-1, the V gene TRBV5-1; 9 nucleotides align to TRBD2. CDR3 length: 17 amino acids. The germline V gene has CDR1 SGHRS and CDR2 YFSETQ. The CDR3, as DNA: TGCGCCAGCAGCTTGGTCTTGCGGGGGGGCTCCCACAATGAGCAGTTCTTC. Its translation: CASSLVLRGGSHNEQFF.

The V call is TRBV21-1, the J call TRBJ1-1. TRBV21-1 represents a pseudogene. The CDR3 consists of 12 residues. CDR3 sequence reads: CASRPSGVGAFF. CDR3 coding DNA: TGTGCCAGCCGACCCTCGGGGGTGGGAGCTTTCTTT.

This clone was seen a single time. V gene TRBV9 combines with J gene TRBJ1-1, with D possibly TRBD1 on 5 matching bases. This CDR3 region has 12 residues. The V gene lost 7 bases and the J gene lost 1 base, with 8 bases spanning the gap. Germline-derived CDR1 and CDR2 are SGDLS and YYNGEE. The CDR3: CASGQGNTEAFF. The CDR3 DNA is TGTGCCAGCGGGCAGGGGAACACTGAAGCTTTCTTT.